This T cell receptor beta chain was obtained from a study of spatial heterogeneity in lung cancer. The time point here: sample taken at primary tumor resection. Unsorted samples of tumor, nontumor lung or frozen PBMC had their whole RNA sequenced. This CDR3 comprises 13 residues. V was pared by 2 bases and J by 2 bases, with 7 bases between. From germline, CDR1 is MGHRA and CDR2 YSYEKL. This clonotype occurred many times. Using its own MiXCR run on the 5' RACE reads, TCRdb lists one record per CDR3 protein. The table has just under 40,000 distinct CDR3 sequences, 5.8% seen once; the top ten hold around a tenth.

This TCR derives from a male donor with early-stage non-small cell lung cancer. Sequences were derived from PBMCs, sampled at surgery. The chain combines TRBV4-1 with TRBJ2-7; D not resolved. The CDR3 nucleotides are TGCGCCAGCAGCCAAAATCTAGCCTACGAGCAGTACTTC. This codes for CASSQNLAYEQYF.